This TCR beta chain was recovered during a study of cytotoxic CD8 clonotypes in ibrutinib-treated CLL. Overall study context: Of the patients, about a dozen were relapsed/refractory, about 16 treatment-naive and 17 to 18 IGHV unmutated. Responses comprised 25 or so partial and 2 complete; at median about 68 months, roughly 15 remained remitted and some 12 progressed. Sequenced samples delivered averages of 200,000 to 300,000 productive templates and about 90,000 productive rearrangements.

Study-level results: The study found public clonotypes uncommon, contracting or stable on treatment.

Method: immunoSEQ multiplex PCR; TCRdb's copy keeps in-frame clones and lacks some. The sample lists 130,000 to 150,000 clones, 85% to 95% seen once, with 10% to 11% in the top ten. The germline V and J ends were trimmed by 5 bases and 5 bases, with 9 bases remaining between them. There are 13 residues in the CDR3. Germline CDR1 and CDR2: SGHAT and FQNNGV. This clone was observed once. Its antigen remains unidentified. V gene TRBV11-2 combines with J gene TRBJ2-2; unclear D gene. The receptor's source is a human donor with chronic lymphocytic leukemia. The sequencing used PBMCs, collected after 12 months of ibrutinib treatment. CDR3 residues: CASSPRGTGELFF. The CDR3 DNA is TGTGCCAGCAGCCCACGAGGTACCGGGGAGCTGTTTTTT.